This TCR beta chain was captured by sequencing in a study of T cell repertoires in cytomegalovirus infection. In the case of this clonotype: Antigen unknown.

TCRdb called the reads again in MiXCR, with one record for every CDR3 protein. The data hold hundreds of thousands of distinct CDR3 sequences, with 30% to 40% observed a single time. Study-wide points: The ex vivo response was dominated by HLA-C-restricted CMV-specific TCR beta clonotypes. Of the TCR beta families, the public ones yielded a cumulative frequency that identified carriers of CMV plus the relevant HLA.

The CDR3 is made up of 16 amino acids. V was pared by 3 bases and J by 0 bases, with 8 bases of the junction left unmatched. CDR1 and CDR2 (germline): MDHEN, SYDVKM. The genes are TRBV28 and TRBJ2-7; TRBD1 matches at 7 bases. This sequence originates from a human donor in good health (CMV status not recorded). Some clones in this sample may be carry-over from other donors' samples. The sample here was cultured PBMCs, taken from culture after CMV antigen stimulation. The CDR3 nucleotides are TGTGCCAGCAGTTTGGTTGGGACAGTAAGCTCCTACGAGCAGTACTTC. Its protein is CASSLVGTVSSYEQYF.